This is a list of T cell receptor beta chains from one sample in a study of T cell repertoires in cytomegalovirus infection. Via MiXCR, TCRdb re-called the reads, giving one row per CDR3 protein. The sample has 450,000 to 650,000 distinct CDR3 sequences; just under 40% are singletons. No cognate antigen is known for these TCRs. This specimen was cultured PBMCs, taken from culture after CMV antigen stimulation. The receptors come from a human donor in good health (CMV status not recorded). Some clones in this sample may be carry-over from other donors' samples. The CDR3 runs from the conserved cysteine through the conserved F or W. D genes are given only for firm matches. Clone size appears in some rows only: once, few, many, or a class for an expanded clone.

D | J | V | size | CDR3 | DNA
NA | TRBJ2-3 | TRBV10-3 | few | CAISEPLDFDTQYF | TGTGCCATCAGTGAGCCACTAGATTTCGATACGCAGTATTTT
TRBD1 | TRBJ1-4 | TRBV7-2 | few | CASSPQGRATNEKLFF | TGTGCCAGCAGCCCACAGGGGAGGGCGACTAATGAAAAACTGTTTTTT
TRBD2 | TRBJ2-1 | TRBV4-1 | few | CASSQVGSGTYNEQFF | TGCGCCAGCAGCCAAGTTGGTAGCGGGACCTACAATGAGCAGTTCTTC
TRBD1 | TRBJ1-3 | TRBV7-6 | NA | CASRPDRGPGNTIYF | TGTGCCAGCAGACCCGACAGGGGGCCTGGAAACACCATATATTTT
NA | TRBJ1-1 | TRBV29-1 | NA | CSVAGRLNTEAFF | TGCAGCGTTGCGGGACGGTTGAACACTGAAGCTTTCTTT
TRBD1 | TRBJ1-1 | TRBV2 | NA | CASSETPRQGFAEAFF | TGTGCCAGCAGTGAAACCCCCAGACAGGGTTTCGCTGAAGCTTTCTTT
NA | TRBJ2-1 | TRBV7-8 | few | CASSLAGQGKKFF | TGTGCCAGCAGCTTAGCTGGTCAGGGAAAAAAGTTCTTC
NA | TRBJ2-1 | TRBV12-3/TRBV12-4 | few | CASTEGGGVYNEQFF | TGTGCCAGCACCGAAGGGGGGGGAGTCTACAATGAGCAGTTCTTC
TRBD2 | TRBJ2-1 | TRBV6-2/TRBV6-3 | NA | CASSYGGFSGDNEQFF | TGTGCCAGCAGTTACGGGGGGTTTAGCGGGGACAATGAGCAGTTCTTC
NA | TRBJ2-5 | TRBV2 | NA | CASTMNWAGLETQYF | TGTGCCAGCACAATGAATTGGGCAGGTCTAGAGACCCAGTACTTC
NA | TRBJ1-1 | TRBV10-3 | NA | CAISAPLGTEAFF | TGTGCCATCAGTGCCCCCCTAGGAACTGAAGCTTTCTTT
NA | TRBJ1-1 | TRBV7-9 | few | CASSLWGVDTEAFF | TGTGCCAGCAGCTTATGGGGGGTAGACACTGAAGCTTTCTTT
TRBD1 | TRBJ2-4 | TRBV24-1 | NA | CATPDRGGFGKNIQYF | TGTGCCACTCCGGACAGGGGGGGATTCGGCAAAAACATTCAGTACTTC
TRBD2 | TRBJ2-1 | TRBV6-1 | NA | CASRLRLAGDRGEQFF | TGTGCCAGCAGATTACGGCTAGCGGGAGACAGGGGTGAGCAGTTCTTC
NA | TRBJ1-2 | TRBV6-2/TRBV6-3 | NA | CASGAGAYGYTF | TGTGCCAGTGGAGCAGGGGCCTATGGCTACACCTTC
NA | TRBJ2-5 | TRBV29-1 | NA | CSVGARTQYF | TGCAGCGTTGGCGCGCGGACCCAGTACTTC
NA | TRBJ2-5 | TRBV7-2 | NA | CASSRRVIGTQYF | TGTGCCAGCAGCAGACGGGTGATAGGGACCCAGTACTTC
NA | TRBJ1-4 | TRBV7-4 | NA | CASSLAGSNEKLFF | TGTGCCAGCAGCTTAGCGGGAAGCAATGAAAAACTGTTTTTT
TRBD1 | TRBJ2-7 | TRBV5-3 | NA | CASSKTGGPTYEQYF | TGTGCCAGCAGCAAGACAGGGGGGCCAACCTACGAGCAGTACTTC
NA | TRBJ1-4 | TRBV11-2 | NA | CASSLGLGAETNEKLFF | TGTGCCAGCAGCTTGGGCCTCGGGGCCGAAACTAATGAAAAACTGTTTTTT
NA | TRBJ2-6 | TRBV18 | NA | CVSRRPPPGANVLTF | TGTGTTTCGCGACGGCCTCCCCCTGGGGCCAACGTCCTGACTTTC
NA | TRBJ1-2 | TRBV6-6 | NA | CASSYDGGFYGYTF | TGTGCCAGCAGTTACGATGGGGGATTCTATGGCTACACCTTC
NA | TRBJ2-3 | TRBV6-5 | few | CASSRDWDTQYF | TGTGCCAGCAGCAGAGATTGGGATACGCAGTATTTT
NA | TRBJ1-6 | TRBV7-8 | many | CASSSVYGPLHF | TGTGCCAGCAGCTCCGTGTATGGACCCCTCCACTTT
TRBD2 | TRBJ2-5 | TRBV12-3/TRBV12-4 | few | CASSLLAGSETQYF | TGTGCCAGCAGCCTTCTAGCGGGGAGCGAGACCCAGTACTTC
TRBD2 | TRBJ2-1 | TRBV7-4 | NA | CASSDDPSGNYMGSSYNEQFF | TGTGCCAGCAGCGACGACCCTAGCGGGAACTACATGGGGAGCTCCTACAATGAGCAGTTCTTC
NA | TRBJ2-1 | TRBV7-2 | NA | CASSPWVAVEGNEQFF | TGTGCCAGCAGCCCCTGGGTGGCAGTAGAGGGGAATGAGCAGTTCTTC
TRBD2 | TRBJ2-1 | TRBV7-6 | few | CASSLRGSGGANEQFF | TGTGCCAGCAGCTTAAGGGGGAGCGGGGGTGCGAATGAGCAGTTCTTC
NA | TRBJ1-5 | TRBV6-6 | once | CASILGYGQPQHF | TGTGCCAGCATTCTGGGTTATGGCCAGCCCCAGCATTTT
NA | TRBJ1-1 | TRBV7-9 | few | CASSSDPGIYTEAFF | TGTGCCAGCAGCTCAGACCCAGGGATTTACACTGAAGCTTTCTTT
NA | TRBJ2-5 | TRBV7-6 | few | CASSPIGWGRGQYF | TGTGCCAGCAGCCCCATAGGGTGGGGGCGAGGGCAGTACTTC
TRBD2 | TRBJ2-1 | TRBV7-8 | NA | CASSPLGLGGNEQFF | TGTGCCAGCAGCCCGCTCGGACTAGGAGGGAATGAGCAGTTCTTC
NA | TRBJ1-5 | TRBV7-8 | NA | CASSLGQGAQHF | TGTGCCAGCAGCTTAGGTCAGGGAGCCCAGCATTTT
NA | TRBJ1-1 | TRBV7-2 | NA | CASSPDRTEAFF | TGTGCCAGCAGCCCCGATCGGACTGAAGCTTTCTTT
TRBD2 | TRBJ2-1 | TRBV4-1 | few | CASNHPGTSAKKGHEQFF | TGCGCCAGCAACCATCCCGGGACTAGCGCCAAAAAAGGGCATGAGCAGTTCTTC
NA | TRBJ1-6 | TRBV20-1 | NA | CSAKSPLHF | TGCAGTGCTAAATCACCCCTCCACTTT
NA | TRBJ2-7 | TRBV7-2 | few | CASSVRDGNYEQYF | TGTGCCAGCAGCGTCCGGGACGGGAACTACGAGCAGTACTTC
NA | TRBJ1-2 | TRBV7-2 | few | CASSLFTVYGYTF | TGTGCCAGCAGCTTATTTACCGTCTATGGCTACACCTTC
NA | TRBJ2-5 | TRBV12-3/TRBV12-4 | NA | CASSFRRTGKYF | TGTGCCAGCAGTTTCCGAAGAACAGGGAAGTACTTC
NA | TRBJ2-1 | TRBV4-2 | NA | CASSQTPWGGPDSYNEQFF | TGTGCCAGCAGCCAAACCCCCTGGGGGGGGCCCGACTCCTACAATGAGCAGTTCTTC
TRBD2 | TRBJ2-1 | TRBV2 | few | CASSDEGLAGLDEQFF | TGTGCCAGCAGTGACGAGGGACTAGCGGGTCTCGATGAGCAGTTCTTC